This TCR beta chain was recorded in a study of molecular identifiers for immune sequencing clone quantification. Study-wide context: Five aliquots were made in replicates from the RNA of about 20,000 or 100,000 naive CD8 cells, and four were sequenced.

In TCRdb, the PCR reads were re-called with MiXCR into one record per CDR3 protein. The repertoire holds approximately 550,000 distinct CDR3 sequences, with roughly a fifth as singletons. The V gene's germline CDR1 is GTSNPN and CDR2 SVGIG (reference sequence). This CDR3 comprises 10 residues. V lost 4 bases to trimming and J lost 8 bases, with 5 bases between them. The study's findings and limits: Detection of one spiked Jurkat cell's TCR RNA reportedly worked in 750,000 to 1,000,000 naive cells.

Sorted cells numbering 20,000 to 1,000,000, with 10%, 30% or 50% RNA, yielded the naive CD8 libraries. About this clonotype itself: Its antigen is not identified.

V is TRBV30 and J is TRBJ1-4; D call uncertain. Sequenced: naive CD8+ T cells from blood, with Jurkat cell RNA spiked in. Specified subset: FACS-sorted CD8+CD4-CCR7+CD45RA+ naive T cells. The TCR originated in a human donor in good health. Some libraries in this study had Jurkat cell RNA spiked in. In DNA, the CDR3 is TGTGCCTGGAAGGAAGAAAAACTGTTTTTT. This codes for CAWKEEKLFF.